Listed below are T cell receptor beta chains from one sample, sequenced in a study of PD-L1 blockade in urothelial cancer. Data came from immunoSEQ multiplex PCR; TCRdb stores just in-frame clones and leaves some out. The data hold 120,000 or so clones, with 86% observed a single time. The material was PBMCs, obtained around atezolizumab (anti-PD-L1) treatment. These receptors all come from a man in his fifties with urothelial cancer. Each CDR3 is given with its conserved first and last residue. The order of the fields is clone size, V gene, CDR3 length, D gene, J gene, CDR3 protein, CDR3 DNA. The D gene is left open where the match is weak. Where a row states a size, it is once, few, many or the class of an expanded clone; other rows omit it.

abundance: once
v_gene: TRBV27
len: 15
d_gene: TRBD2
j_gene: TRBJ2-3
CDR3aa: CASSLSGRGADTQYF
CDR3nt: TGTGCCAGCAGTTTAAGCGGGAGAGGGGCAGATACGCAGTATTTT

abundance: -
v_gene: TRBV2
len: 14
d_gene: -
j_gene: TRBJ2-1
CDR3aa: CASTVGGWGNEQFF
CDR3nt: TGTGCCAGCACTGTGGGAGGATGGGGGAATGAGCAGTTCTTC

abundance: -
v_gene: TRBV28
len: 12
d_gene: TRBD1
j_gene: TRBJ1-6
CDR3aa: CASIGGHSPLHF
CDR3nt: TGTGCCAGCATAGGGGGCCATTCACCCCTCCACTTT

abundance: -
v_gene: TRBV7-7
len: 14
d_gene: TRBD1
j_gene: TRBJ2-1
CDR3aa: CASSLGTGGLEQFF
CDR3nt: TGTGCTAGCAGCTTGGGGACAGGGGGTTTGGAGCAGTTCTTC

abundance: -
v_gene: TRBV30
len: 12
d_gene: -
j_gene: TRBJ1-5
CDR3aa: CAWSQNNQPQHF
CDR3nt: TGTGCCTGGAGTCAAAACAATCAGCCCCAGCATTTT

abundance: once
v_gene: TRBV4-2
len: 14
d_gene: TRBD1
j_gene: TRBJ2-5
CDR3aa: CASSQDRGKETQYF
CDR3nt: TGTGCCAGCAGCCAGGACAGGGGGAAAGAGACCCAGTACTTC

abundance: few
v_gene: TRBV12-5
len: 13
d_gene: -
j_gene: TRBJ1-1
CDR3aa: CASGQGSGTEAFF
CDR3nt: TGTGCTAGTGGCCAGGGGTCGGGCACTGAAGCTTTCTTT

abundance: -
v_gene: TRBV11-2
len: 16
d_gene: TRBD1
j_gene: TRBJ2-7
CDR3aa: CASSRQVRGQSYEQYF
CDR3nt: TGTGCCAGCAGCCGCCAAGTCAGGGGGCAATCCTACGAGCAGTACTTC

abundance: -
v_gene: TRBV6-9
len: 15
d_gene: TRBD1
j_gene: TRBJ2-5
CDR3aa: CASSTGVGFQETQYF
CDR3nt: TGTGCCAGCAGTACAGGGGTTGGGTTTCAAGAGACCCAGTACTTC

abundance: -
v_gene: TRBV6-1
len: 13
d_gene: -
j_gene: TRBJ2-7
CDR3aa: CASSESGWREQYF
CDR3nt: TGTGCCAGCAGTGAATCTGGCTGGAGGGAGCAGTACTTC

abundance: -
v_gene: TRBV6-5
len: 15
d_gene: TRBD1
j_gene: TRBJ2-1
CDR3aa: CASKRDSGLNNEQFF
CDR3nt: TGTGCCAGCAAAAGGGACAGTGGCCTAAACAATGAGCAGTTCTTC

abundance: -
v_gene: TRBV6-1
len: 13
d_gene: -
j_gene: TRBJ2-5
CDR3aa: CASKGPGVETQYF
CDR3nt: TGTGCCAGCAAGGGGCCGGGTGTAGAGACCCAGTACTTC

abundance: -
v_gene: TRBV2
len: 14
d_gene: TRBD1
j_gene: TRBJ2-7
CDR3aa: CASSERTGRYEQYF
CDR3nt: TGTGCCAGCAGTGAGAGGACAGGCAGATACGAGCAGTACTTC

abundance: -
v_gene: TRBV10-2
len: 14
d_gene: TRBD2
j_gene: TRBJ2-5
CDR3aa: CASSVREGQETQYF
CDR3nt: TGCGCCAGCAGTGTTCGGGAGGGCCAGGAGACCCAGTACTTC

abundance: -
v_gene: TRBV7-9
len: 15
d_gene: -
j_gene: TRBJ1-6
CDR3aa: CASSSPTGEHSPLHF
CDR3nt: TGTGCCAGCAGCTCCCCGACAGGAGAACATTCACCCCTCCACTTT

abundance: -
v_gene: TRBV27
len: 15
d_gene: TRBD2
j_gene: TRBJ2-1
CDR3aa: CASSWGGGGYNEQFF
CDR3nt: TGTGCCAGCAGTTGGGGGGGTGGTGGCTACAATGAGCAGTTCTTC

abundance: -
v_gene: TRBV19
len: 15
d_gene: -
j_gene: TRBJ2-5
CDR3aa: CASSMVAGYRETQYF
CDR3nt: TGTGCCAGTAGTATGGTGGCAGGGTATAGGGAGACCCAGTACTTC

abundance: -
v_gene: TRBV7-3
len: 14
d_gene: -
j_gene: TRBJ1-2
CDR3aa: CASSLVPGNYGYTF
CDR3nt: TGTGCCAGCAGCTTAGTCCCGGGGAACTATGGCTACACCTTC

abundance: -
v_gene: TRBV7-2
len: 13
d_gene: TRBD2
j_gene: TRBJ2-1
CDR3aa: CASSESSGGGKFF
CDR3nt: TGTGCCAGCAGCGAATCTAGCGGGGGGGGGAAGTTCTTC

abundance: -
v_gene: TRBV28
len: 14
d_gene: -
j_gene: TRBJ1-2
CDR3aa: CASSLLRNNYGYTF
CDR3nt: TGTGCCAGCAGTTTACTGCGAAACAACTATGGCTACACCTTC

abundance: -
v_gene: TRBV27
len: 15
d_gene: -
j_gene: TRBJ1-2
CDR3aa: CASSLPRQGGRGYTF
CDR3nt: TGTGCCAGCAGTTTGCCCCGGCAGGGAGGTCGGGGCTACACCTTC

abundance: -
v_gene: TRBV2
len: 17
d_gene: TRBD2
j_gene: TRBJ2-1
CDR3aa: CASRVTTGLAGGPSKFF
CDR3nt: TGTGCCAGCAGGGTTACTACGGGACTAGCGGGAGGCCCCTCTAAGTTCTTC

abundance: -
v_gene: TRBV5-1
len: 16
d_gene: TRBD1
j_gene: TRBJ1-1
CDR3aa: CASSRPEQGQTPEAFF
CDR3nt: TGCGCCAGCAGTCGGCCGGAACAGGGACAGACCCCTGAAGCTTTCTTT

abundance: -
v_gene: TRBV7-8
len: 14
d_gene: -
j_gene: TRBJ2-1
CDR3aa: CASSWVPGSVEQFF
CDR3nt: TGTGCCAGCAGCTGGGTTCCGGGGTCGGTTGAGCAGTTCTTC

abundance: -
v_gene: TRBV18
len: 14
d_gene: TRBD1
j_gene: TRBJ1-4
CDR3aa: CASSPGTGNEKLFF
CDR3nt: TGTGCCAGCTCCCCCGGGACAGGGAACGAAAAACTGTTTTTT

abundance: -
v_gene: TRBV19
len: 16
d_gene: TRBD1
j_gene: TRBJ1-5
CDR3aa: CASSPRGTGVNQPQHF
CDR3nt: TGTGCCAGTAGTCCCCGAGGGACAGGAGTCAATCAGCCCCAGCATTTT

abundance: -
v_gene: TRBV7-9
len: 17
d_gene: TRBD1
j_gene: TRBJ2-3
CDR3aa: CASSLFDRDRITDTQYF
CDR3nt: TGTGCCAGCAGCTTATTTGATAGGGACAGGATCACAGATACGCAGTATTTT

abundance: -
v_gene: TRBV11-2
len: 18
d_gene: -
j_gene: TRBJ1-4
CDR3aa: CASSLEPSGLLTNEKLFF
CDR3nt: TGTGCCAGCAGCTTAGAGCCATCGGGTCTGCTGACTAATGAAAAACTGTTTTTT

abundance: -
v_gene: TRBV28
len: 14
d_gene: -
j_gene: TRBJ2-7
CDR3aa: CASSPYTVTYEQYF
CDR3nt: TGTGCCAGCAGTCCTTATACAGTGACCTACGAGCAGTACTTC

abundance: -
v_gene: TRBV19
len: 13
d_gene: -
j_gene: TRBJ2-4
CDR3aa: CASSVFPGNIQYF
CDR3nt: TGTGCCAGTAGTGTCTTCCCGGGAAACATTCAGTACTTC

abundance: few
v_gene: TRBV29-1
len: 13
d_gene: -
j_gene: TRBJ2-7
CDR3aa: CSVAESTAYEQYF
CDR3nt: TGCAGCGTTGCAGAGAGCACAGCCTACGAGCAGTACTTC

abundance: -
v_gene: TRBV27
len: 12
d_gene: -
j_gene: TRBJ1-2
CDR3aa: CASSPAEDGYTF
CDR3nt: TGTGCCAGCAGTCCGGCCGAGGATGGCTACACCTTC

abundance: -
v_gene: TRBV7-9
len: 17
d_gene: TRBD2
j_gene: TRBJ2-5
CDR3aa: CASSPRTSGTLQETQYF
CDR3nt: TGTGCCAGCAGCCCAAGGACTAGCGGGACCCTTCAAGAGACCCAGTACTTC

abundance: -
v_gene: TRBV19
len: 14
d_gene: -
j_gene: TRBJ2-7
CDR3aa: CASSMRALSYEQYF
CDR3nt: TGTGCCAGTAGTATGAGGGCCCTATCCTACGAGCAGTACTTC

abundance: -
v_gene: TRBV7-7
len: 13
d_gene: -
j_gene: TRBJ2-1
CDR3aa: CASSNRAEGEQFF
CDR3nt: TGTGCTAGCAGCAACAGGGCGGAAGGTGAGCAGTTCTTC

abundance: -
v_gene: TRBV7-8
len: 15
d_gene: TRBD2
j_gene: TRBJ2-1
CDR3aa: CASSEGLAFYNEQFF
CDR3nt: TGTGCCAGCAGCGAAGGACTAGCGTTCTACAATGAGCAGTTCTTC

abundance: -
v_gene: TRBV5-1
len: 16
d_gene: -
j_gene: TRBJ1-1
CDR3aa: CASEKGVVSANTEAFF
CDR3nt: TGCGCCAGCGAGAAGGGGGTGGTTTCGGCGAACACTGAAGCTTTCTTT

abundance: once
v_gene: TRBV5-6
len: 16
d_gene: TRBD1
j_gene: TRBJ2-1
CDR3aa: CASSLLGQGTTNEQFF
CDR3nt: TGTGCCAGCAGCTTGTTGGGACAGGGAACTACCAATGAGCAGTTCTTC

abundance: -
v_gene: TRBV5-5
len: 14
d_gene: TRBD1
j_gene: TRBJ2-7
CDR3aa: CASSTDRVYYEQYF
CDR3nt: TGTGCCAGCAGCACGGACAGGGTGTACTACGAGCAGTACTTC

abundance: -
v_gene: TRBV13
len: 15
d_gene: TRBD2
j_gene: TRBJ2-2
CDR3aa: CASRKKREFTGELFF
CDR3nt: TGTGCCAGCAGGAAGAAGCGGGAGTTCACCGGGGAGCTGTTTTTT

abundance: -
v_gene: TRBV2
len: 15
d_gene: -
j_gene: TRBJ2-7
CDR3aa: CASSEWAGGYHEQYF
CDR3nt: TGTGCCAGCAGTGAATGGGCAGGGGGGTACCACGAGCAGTACTTC

abundance: -
v_gene: TRBV5-6
len: 15
d_gene: -
j_gene: TRBJ2-7
CDR3aa: CASSRRGGDSYEQYF
CDR3nt: TGTGCCAGCAGCCGTAGGGGGGGGGACTCCTACGAGCAGTACTTC

abundance: -
v_gene: TRBV7-2
len: 16
d_gene: -
j_gene: TRBJ2-5
CDR3aa: CASSLEVLARPETQYF
CDR3nt: TGTGCCAGCAGCTTAGAAGTCCTAGCGCGGCCAGAGACCCAGTACTTC

abundance: -
v_gene: TRBV11-2
len: 17
d_gene: TRBD2
j_gene: TRBJ2-2
CDR3aa: CASSLTAGATNTGELFF
CDR3nt: TGTGCCAGCAGCTTAACGGCGGGAGCGACGAACACCGGGGAGCTGTTTTTT

abundance: -
v_gene: TRBV7-2
len: 18
d_gene: TRBD2
j_gene: TRBJ2-1
CDR3aa: CASSTLRTSGSSYNEQFF
CDR3nt: TGTGCCAGCAGCACCCTTCGGACTAGCGGGAGTTCTTACAATGAGCAGTTCTTC

abundance: -
v_gene: TRBV6-6
len: 15
d_gene: TRBD2
j_gene: TRBJ2-5
CDR3aa: CASSTGLAGGETQYF
CDR3nt: TGTGCCAGCAGTACAGGACTAGCGGGAGGAGAGACCCAGTACTTC

abundance: -
v_gene: TRBV29-1
len: 15
d_gene: TRBD1
j_gene: TRBJ1-5
CDR3aa: CSVAGGVLGRQPQHF
CDR3nt: TGCAGCGTGGCAGGGGGCGTCTTAGGGCGTCAGCCCCAGCATTTT

abundance: -
v_gene: TRBV28
len: 15
d_gene: -
j_gene: TRBJ1-4
CDR3aa: CASSLLGATNEKLFF
CDR3nt: TGTGCCAGCAGTTTATTAGGGGCAACTAATGAAAAACTGTTTTTT

abundance: -
v_gene: TRBV7-2
len: 14
d_gene: TRBD1
j_gene: TRBJ2-1
CDR3aa: CASSSRQGRNEQFF
CDR3nt: TGTGCCAGCAGCTCGAGACAGGGTCGCAATGAGCAGTTCTTC

abundance: -
v_gene: TRBV7-9
len: 16
d_gene: TRBD2
j_gene: TRBJ2-3
CDR3aa: CASSLETSGLKDTQYF
CDR3nt: TGTGCCAGCAGCTTAGAGACTAGCGGACTCAAAGATACGCAGTATTTT

abundance: once
v_gene: TRBV28
len: 16
d_gene: -
j_gene: TRBJ2-5
CDR3aa: CASSLGLANLQETQYF
CDR3nt: TGTGCCAGCAGTCTGGGACTCGCAAATCTCCAAGAGACCCAGTACTTC